The 18 T cell receptor beta chains below come from one sample, sequenced in a study of T cell repertoires in cytomegalovirus infection. From the reads, TCRdb called clonotypes with MiXCR, one entry per CDR3 protein. The table shows 750,000 to 900,000 distinct CDR3 sequences, with about 28% occurring only once. Which antigens these TCRs recognize remains unknown. The sequences come from cultured CD8+ T cells from PBMCs, collected from culture after CMV antigen stimulation. Source of these receptors: a human donor in good health (CMV status not recorded). Some clones in this sample may be carry-over from other donors' samples.

As concerns this clonotype: Because the CDR3 is missing its conserved closing phenylalanine or tryptophan, this is likely a read error. The rearrangement links TRBV7-2 to TRBJ2-5; no reliable D call. The ends were cut back, 3 bases at V and 6 bases at J, with 11 bases in the middle. Germline V gene lookup returns CDR1 SGHTA and CDR2 FQGNSA. The CDR3 is made up of 13 amino acids. CDR3 loop: CASSLGPGKTQYS. The CDR3 DNA reads TGTGCCAGCAGCTTGGGTCCGGGCAAGACCCAGTACTCC.

V usage is TRBV4-1 and J usage is TRBJ1-2; D unclear. Per germline, CDR1 MGHRA and CDR2 YSYEKL. V was shortened by 0 bases and J by 0 bases, with 8 bases between the two germline ends. CDR3 length equals 15 residues. In DNA, the CDR3 is TGCGCCAGCAGCCAAGAGCAGCTCTCTAACTATGGCTACACCTTC. Translated, it gives CASSQEQLSNYGYTF.

This clonotype was seen many times. The V gene is TRBV5-1, the J gene TRBJ1-2; TRBD1 agrees at 8 bases. The CDR3 has 17 residues. After removal of 2 bases from V and 1 base from J, the junction contained 10 bases not matched to a gene. The germline CDR1 and CDR2 sequences are SGHRS and YFSETQ. CDR3 residues: CASSFTGGRWSNYGYTF. CDR3 in DNA: TGCGCCAGCAGCTTTACAGGGGGAAGATGGAGTAACTATGGCTACACCTTC.

The chain joins TRBV5-1 to TRBJ2-3; tentatively, D is TRBD1 or TRBD2 (5 bases each). Germline loops: CDR1 SGHRS, CDR2 YFSETQ. The CDR3 is 17 amino acids. V gave up 0 bases and J gave up 3 bases, with 17 bases separating them. CDR3 protein: CASSLEFGAPRTDTQYF. The CDR3 region has the DNA TGCGCCAGCAGCTTGGAATTCGGGGCCCCAAGGACAGATACGCAGTATTTT.

CDR3 sequence (DNA): TGTGCCAGCAGGGCCTATAGCGGGGGGCCTGTTGAGACCCAGTACTTC. It is translated as CASRAYSGGPVETQYF. The chain couples TRBV27 to TRBJ2-5; 10 nucleotides match TRBD2. The V segment lost 6 bases and the J segment 5 bases; nucleotides outside the gene matches: 12. The CDR3 totals 16 residues. CDR1 is MNHEY and CDR2 is SMNVEV in the germline V gene (reference sequence).

This clonotype occurred many times. This rearrangement joins TRBV7-8 to TRBJ2-1; D is uncertain. Germline-derived CDR1 and CDR2 are SGHVS and FQNEAQ. V was shortened by 5 bases and J by 3 bases, with 5 bases between the two germline ends. The CDR3 runs to 12 residues. The CDR3 loop is CASSPIYNEQFF. The CDR3 region has the DNA TGTGCCAGCAGCCCAATCTACAATGAGCAGTTCTTC.

This clonotype has only a few counts. The chain employs TRBV7-8 and TRBJ1-5; 8 nucleotides align to TRBD1. The V gene's germline CDR1 is SGHVS and CDR2 FQNEAQ. The CDR3 runs 14 residues. V shed 0 bases and J 7 bases; nucleotides not matched to a gene: 2. The CDR3 reads CASSLATGVQPQHF. The CDR3 DNA sequence: TGTGCCAGCAGCTTAGCGACAGGGGTCCAGCCCCAGCATTTT.

The rearrangement links TRBV4-1 to TRBJ2-1; a possible D gene is TRBD1 (6 bases). Trimming cost V 3 bases and J 2 bases, with 14 bases left between them. The length of the CDR3 is 16 residues. From germline, CDR1 is MGHRA and CDR2 YSYEKL. The CDR3 region has the DNA TGCGCCAGCAGCCACCCTACAGGGTTTACCTACAATGAGCAGTTCTTC. Translation: CASSHPTGFTYNEQFF.

This clonotype was found many times. V and J are TRBV6-1 and TRBJ2-1; D is unclear. The CDR3 contains 13 residues. The V end lost 0 bases, the J end lost 7 bases, and 7 bases lay between the germline ends. CDR1 is MNHNS, CDR2 SASEGT, per germline. The CDR3 loop reads CASSEATDNEQFF. The CDR3 DNA is TGTGCCAGCAGTGAAGCTACGGATAATGAGCAGTTCTTC.

This clonotype has more than one count but fewer than ten. CDR3 in DNA: TGTGCCAGCATGGGGGGAGGAATAGAGCAGTACGTC. Protein: CASMGGGIEQYV. V gene TRBV6-2 or TRBV6-3 combines with J gene TRBJ2-7, with TRBD2 as a possible D gene (6 bases). The CDR3 totals 12 residues. The V and J ends lost 7 bases and 7 bases respectively, with 14 bases between them. In germline, CDR1 is MNHEY, CDR2 SVGEGT.

The V call is TRBV11-2, the J call TRBJ2-1; 8 bases are shared with TRBD2. This CDR3 region has 18 residues. CDR1 is SGHAT and CDR2 is FQNNGV in the germline V gene. The J segment lost 10 bases and the V segment lost 5 bases, leaving 22 bases of the junction unmatched. CDR3 nucleotide sequence: TGTGCCAGCAGCCCGCACCGGGGGGGCCTTTCCTTTCTTGGGGAGCAGTTCTTC. Translated, it gives CASSPHRGGLSFLGEQFF.

About this clonotype itself: Being one base from a much bigger clone, this may be a read error. The rearrangement joins TRBV7-2 to TRBJ2-1, with D maybe TRBD1 (6 bases). Germline loops: CDR1 SGHTA, CDR2 FQGNSA. This CDR3 is 15 amino acids long. V lost 5 bases and J 4 bases, leaving 15 bases between the germline ends. The CDR3 bases are TGTGCCAGCAGCCTCGGGACACGGTTGTACAATGAGCAGTTCTTC. This encodes CASSLGTRLYNEQFF.

This chain links TRBV3-1 with TRBJ1-1; D not resolved. In germline, CDR1 is LGHDT, CDR2 YNNKEL (reference sequence). Trimming stripped 5 bases from V and 1 base from J, with 11 bases between. This CDR3 is built from 14 residues. CDR3 sequence: CASSEDDTNTEAFF. The DNA for the CDR3 is TGTGCCAGCAGCGAGGACGACACGAACACTGAAGCTTTCTTT.

The chain joins TRBV4-1 to TRBJ1-5; unclear D gene. This CDR3 has 17 amino acids. Trimming pared 1 base from V and 5 bases from J, leaving 18 bases between. Germline CDR1 is MGHRA and CDR2 is YSYEKL. CDR3 protein: CASSQVADPGIHQPQHF. The CDR3 coding sequence is TGCGCCAGCAGCCAAGTGGCAGACCCGGGCATTCATCAGCCCCAGCATTTT.

In its sample, this clonotype was seen many times. The chain recombines TRBV5-4 with TRBJ1-6; 7 nucleotides agree with TRBD1. V trimming: 4 bases; J trimming: 5 bases; junction bases outside the gene matches: 3. The CDR3 covers 14 residues. The germline V gene encodes CDR1 SGHNT and CDR2 YYREEE (reference sequence). This CDR3 reads CASSPGGNNSPLHF. The CDR3 DNA reads as TGTGCCAGCAGCCCAGGGGGAAATAATTCACCCCTCCACTTT.

Only one count was recorded for this clonotype. The chain links TRBV15 to TRBJ2-3; tentative D call: TRBD1 (6 bases). Germline CDR1 LNHNV, CDR2 YYDKDF (reference sequence). V lost 5 bases and J 6 bases, leaving 12 bases between the germline ends. There are 13 residues in the CDR3. The CDR3 loop reads CATSGRTGDTQYF. The CDR3 nucleotides are TGTGCCACCAGCGGTAGAACAGGGGATACGCAGTATTTT.

This clonotype occurred a few times. The chain's CDR3 is CATSRDEGARTEAFF. The CDR3 DNA follows: TGTGCCACCAGCAGAGATGAAGGGGCTCGGACTGAAGCTTTCTTT. This chain uses TRBV15 with TRBJ1-1, with a tentative D call TRBD1 (5 bases). The CDR3 runs to 15 residues. V dropped 0 bases and J dropped 5 bases, with 13 bases sitting between them. The germline CDR1 and CDR2 sequences are LNHNV and YYDKDF (reference sequence).

As regards this clonotype: A clone one base away is much larger, so this may be a read error. The genes are TRBV12-3 or TRBV12-4 and TRBJ1-5; TRBD1 is a possible D gene (5 bases). V was pared by 7 bases and J by 4 bases, with 17 bases between. The CDR3 has 15 amino acids. The CDR3 loop is CASNPGSRVNQPQHF. The CDR3 DNA follows: TGTGCCAGCAACCCAGGGTCGAGGGTGAATCAGCCCCAGCATTTT.